The entry that follows covers one T cell receptor (beta chain) sequence. The data derive from a study of blood T cell repertoires in COVID-19. The table came from immunoSEQ multiplex PCR; TCRdb's copy has only in-frame clones and leaves some out. The data hold about 370,000 clones, with roughly nine tenths observed a single time. Deletions cut 4 bases from V and 1 base from J, with 7 bases between. CDR3 length: 13 amino acids. CDR1 is GTSNPN and CDR2 is SVGIG in the germline V gene (reference sequence). This sequence joins TRBV30 and TRBJ2-2; D is uncertain. The sequenced sample consisted of PBMCs or T cells enriched from blood (not recorded which). The sequence was collected from a man aged 18 to 29 who had recovered from COVID-19. The CDR3 spells CAWTNRNTGELFF. The DNA for the CDR3 is TGTGCCTGGACAAACAGGAACACCGGGGAGCTGTTTTTT.